The sequence of this TCR beta chain was determined in a study of STAT3 mutations in large granular lymphocyte leukemia. About the study: Roughly half the longitudinally sequenced T-LGLL patients had canonical STAT3 mutations.

CDR3 size: 15 residues. Germline CDR1 and CDR2: SGHRS and YFSETQ. Trimming cost V 0 bases and J 4 bases, with 10 bases left between them. This clone was observed a handful of times. Antigen specificity is unknown. TCRdb keeps only in-frame clones here, not all; method: immunoSEQ multiplex PCR. The sample has under 2,500 clones, 66% seen once. Study-wide points: Every T-LGLL patient had at least one immunodominant TCRbeta clonotype. All newly emerging clones after therapy were STAT3 wild type.

The V and J genes are TRBV5-1 and TRBJ1-4; D not resolved. Sequencing was carried out using peripheral blood mononuclear cells. The TCR comes from a woman between 50 and 59 years old with T-cell large granular lymphocyte leukemia. Some clones in this sample may be carry-over from other donors' samples. This chain's CDR3 is CASSLESRFNEKLFF. CDR3 coding DNA: TGCGCCAGCAGCTTGGAGAGCAGGTTTAATGAAAAACTGTTTTTT. The complete variable domain, with remaining parts taken from reference TRBV5-1 and TRBJ1-4, reads KAGVTQTPRYLIKTRGQQVTLSCSPISGHRSVSWYQQTPGQGLQFLFEYFSETQRNKGNFPGRFSGRQFSNSRSEMNVSTLELGDSALYLCASSLESRFNEKLFFGSGTQLSVL.